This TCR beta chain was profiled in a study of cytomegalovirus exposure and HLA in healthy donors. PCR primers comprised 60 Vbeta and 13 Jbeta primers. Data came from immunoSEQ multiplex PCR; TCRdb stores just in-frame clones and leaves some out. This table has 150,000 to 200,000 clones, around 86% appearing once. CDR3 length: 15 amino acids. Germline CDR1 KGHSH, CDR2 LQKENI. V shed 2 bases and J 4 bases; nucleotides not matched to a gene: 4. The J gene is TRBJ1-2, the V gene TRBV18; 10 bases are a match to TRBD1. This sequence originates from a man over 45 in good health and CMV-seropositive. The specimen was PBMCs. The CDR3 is CASSPGDRGGYGYTF. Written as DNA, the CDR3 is TGTGCCAGCTCACCAGGGGACAGGGGCGGCTATGGCTACACCTTC.